A selection of T cell receptor beta chains follows, all from one sample in a study of T-cell memory formation after mild COVID-19. TCRdb analysed the 5' RACE reads with MiXCR anew, one entry per CDR3 protein. The data contain a few hundred thousand distinct CDR3 sequences, roughly 15% of them singletons. Sequencing was performed on PBMCs or a T cell subset sorted from them (not recorded which). The source is a man aged 18-30 years who had mild COVID-19 (a few samples of this study predate the infection). Cell type and time point are not known. The CDR3 runs from the conserved cysteine through the conserved F or W. D genes are given only for firm matches. Clone size appears in some rows only: once, few, many, or a class for an expanded clone.

V: TRBV11-2; J: TRBJ2-1; D: TRBD2; size: -; DNA: TGTGCCAGCAGCCGCGGGCTTAGCGGGGGGTCCTCCTACAATGAGCAGTTCTTC; CDR3: CASSRGLSGGSSYNEQFF
V: TRBV28; J: TRBJ1-2; D: -; size: few; DNA: TGTGCCAGCAGTTCCTCGGGGATTGGGGATGATGGCTACACCTTC; CDR3: CASSSSGIGDDGYTF
V: TRBV10-3; J: TRBJ2-6; D: -; size: few; DNA: TGTGCCATCAGTGAGTCTGGGGAGGGGGCCAACGTCCTGACTTTC; CDR3: CAISESGEGANVLTF
V: TRBV7-2; J: TRBJ2-5; D: TRBD2; size: few; DNA: TGTGCCAGCAGCTTAGTTCGGCTAGCGGGGTTGGAGACCCAGTACTTC; CDR3: CASSLVRLAGLETQYF
V: TRBV6-5; J: TRBJ1-6; D: -; size: few; DNA: TGTGCCAGCAGCCCACTCAGGGATAATTCACCCCTCCACTTT; CDR3: CASSPLRDNSPLHF
V: TRBV7-9; J: TRBJ2-1; D: -; size: -; DNA: TGTGCCAGCAGCGACAACAGGAACCCCTACAATGAGCAGTTCTTC; CDR3: CASSDNRNPYNEQFF
V: TRBV5-1; J: TRBJ2-2; D: -; size: few; DNA: TGCGCCAGCAGCTGGGCCGGGGCTGACACCGGGGAGCTGTTTTTT; CDR3: CASSWAGADTGELFF
V: TRBV5-5; J: TRBJ2-7; D: -; size: many; DNA: TGTGCCAGCAGCCAAACCGGGACGGTCTACGAGCAGTACTTC; CDR3: CASSQTGTVYEQYF
V: TRBV4-3; J: TRBJ1-1; D: -; size: -; DNA: TGCGCCAGCAGCGCGGCGGTAAACACTGAAGCTTTCTTT; CDR3: CASSAAVNTEAFF
V: TRBV24-1; J: TRBJ2-1; D: -; size: few; DNA: TGTGCCACCGCCTACAGGGTGAATGAGCAGTTCTTC; CDR3: CATAYRVNEQFF
V: TRBV5-5; J: TRBJ2-2; D: TRBD1; size: few; DNA: TGTGCCAGCAGCGCGGACAGGGGATCCTTAATAGCCGGGGAGCTGTTTTTT; CDR3: CASSADRGSLIAGELFF
V: TRBV4-1; J: TRBJ1-3; D: -; size: few; DNA: TGCGCCAGCAGCCAAGCAGGCCGTCTGGGCGATGGAAACACCATATATTTT; CDR3: CASSQAGRLGDGNTIYF
V: TRBV20-1; J: TRBJ2-3; D: TRBD2; size: many; DNA: TGCAGTGCTAAAATGGGCGGGGGGGCATCAGATACGCAGTATTTT; CDR3: CSAKMGGGASDTQYF
V: TRBV5-1; J: TRBJ2-5; D: TRBD1; size: few; DNA: TGCGCCAGCAGTCAACCGGGACAGGCGAGAGAGACCCAGTACTTC; CDR3: CASSQPGQARETQYF
V: TRBV14; J: TRBJ2-6; D: -; size: -; DNA: TGTGCCAGCAGCCAGTTGACCTATTCTGGGGCCAACGTCCTGACTTTC; CDR3: CASSQLTYSGANVLTF
V: TRBV4-3; J: TRBJ1-1; D: TRBD1; size: -; DNA: TGCGCCAGCAGCCAAGATACGGGACAGGGGCCCCGGGGCACTGAAGCTTTCTTT; CDR3: CASSQDTGQGPRGTEAFF
V: TRBV6-1; J: TRBJ2-3; D: TRBD2; size: -; DNA: TGTGCCAGCAGTGAGGAGGGACTAGCGGGAAGCACAGATACGCAGTATTTT; CDR3: CASSEEGLAGSTDTQYF
V: TRBV20-1; J: TRBJ2-4; D: TRBD2; size: few; DNA: TGCAGTGCTAGATCCGGACTAGCGGGGGAACTAGCCAAAAACATTCAGTACTTC; CDR3: CSARSGLAGELAKNIQYF
V: TRBV7-2; J: TRBJ2-2; D: -; size: few; DNA: TGTGCCAGCAGCTTTCCAGGGAGTAAGGTGGTGAACACCGGGGAGCTGTTTTTT; CDR3: CASSFPGSKVVNTGELFF
V: TRBV27; J: TRBJ1-5; D: -; size: many; DNA: TGTGCCAGCAGCCGAGGGGGAAGAGGCAATCAGCCCCAGCATTTT; CDR3: CASSRGGRGNQPQHF
V: TRBV15; J: TRBJ1-5; D: TRBD1; size: few; DNA: TGTGCCACCAGCGGGGACAGGGGAGGTCTGTCTGGCAATCAGCCCCAGCATTTT; CDR3: CATSGDRGGLSGNQPQHF
V: TRBV18; J: TRBJ2-5; D: -; size: -; DNA: TGTGCCAGCTCACCACTCGCGGGGTCAGAGACCCAGTACTTC; CDR3: CASSPLAGSETQYF
V: TRBV6-5; J: TRBJ1-4; D: TRBD1; size: -; DNA: TGTGCCACCGGGGACAGGGGTGAAAAACTGTTTTTT; CDR3: CATGDRGEKLFF
V: TRBV28; J: TRBJ2-3; D: TRBD2; size: few; DNA: TGTGCCAGCAGTCATCTCCTCTTGACTAGCGGACTACCCCATACGCAGTATTTT; CDR3: CASSHLLLTSGLPHTQYF
V: TRBV4-3; J: TRBJ2-1; D: -; size: -; DNA: TGCGCCAGCAGCCAAGAATGGAGTGGCGGGCACTACAATGAGCAGTTCTTC; CDR3: CASSQEWSGGHYNEQFF
V: TRBV5-4; J: TRBJ2-5; D: -; size: few; DNA: TGTGCCAGCAGTCTCGGGGGGCCAGTGATCGAGACCCAGTACTTC; CDR3: CASSLGGPVIETQYF
V: TRBV18; J: TRBJ1-1; D: TRBD1; size: few; DNA: TGTGCCAGCTCACCGGGACAGGTTAACACTGAAGCTTTCTTT; CDR3: CASSPGQVNTEAFF
V: TRBV3-1; J: TRBJ1-2; D: -; size: -; DNA: TGTGCCAGCAGCCAAGAAGGCAGGGACGGCTACACCTTC; CDR3: CASSQEGRDGYTF
V: TRBV12-3/TRBV12-4; J: TRBJ2-3; D: TRBD1; size: few; DNA: TGTGCCAGCGAGTACAGGGGGACAGATACGCAGTATTTT; CDR3: CASEYRGTDTQYF
V: TRBV4-3; J: TRBJ2-5; D: TRBD2; size: -; DNA: TGCGCCAGCAGCCAAGAATCGAGCGGGGGGCCTCTTTTTGGGACCCAGTACTTC; CDR3: CASSQESSGGPLFGTQYF
V: TRBV6-5; J: TRBJ1-1; D: -; size: -; DNA: TGTGCCAGCAGTTACTCCTACAGCGTGAACACTGAAGCTTTCTTT; CDR3: CASSYSYSVNTEAFF
V: TRBV5-1; J: TRBJ1-6; D: -; size: few; DNA: TGCGCCAGCAGCTGGAATCAGGGTGTGAATTCACCCCTCCACTTT; CDR3: CASSWNQGVNSPLHF
V: TRBV27; J: TRBJ2-5; D: -; size: -; DNA: TGTGCCAGCAGTCCGCGGTTCCTTGGAGAGACCCAGTACTTC; CDR3: CASSPRFLGETQYF
V: TRBV4-2; J: TRBJ2-3; D: TRBD2; size: -; DNA: TGTGCCAGCAGCCAAGATTTCCAGCGGGGATCCGATACGCAGTATTTT; CDR3: CASSQDFQRGSDTQYF
V: TRBV12-3/TRBV12-4; J: TRBJ1-5; D: TRBD1; size: -; DNA: TGTGCCAGCAGAACCGGGACAGGGGGCAATCAGCCCCAGCATTTT; CDR3: CASRTGTGGNQPQHF
V: TRBV4-3; J: TRBJ2-1; D: TRBD2; size: -; DNA: TGCGCCAGCAGCCCAGCGAGCGGGGGGTATCCCTACAATGAGCAGTTCTTC; CDR3: CASSPASGGYPYNEQFF
V: TRBV7-2; J: TRBJ1-4; D: -; size: -; DNA: TGTGCCAGCAGCTTTTACAGTTTGCCCGAAAAACTGTTTTTT; CDR3: CASSFYSLPEKLFF
V: TRBV28; J: TRBJ2-5; D: TRBD1; size: many; DNA: TGTGCCAGCAGTAGGACAGGGAATCTACAGACCCAGTACTTC; CDR3: CASSRTGNLQTQYF
V: TRBV5-6; J: TRBJ2-7; D: -; size: -; DNA: TGTGCCAGCAGCCTCCGACAAGTTTACGAGCAGTACTTC; CDR3: CASSLRQVYEQYF
V: TRBV5-1; J: TRBJ2-1; D: -; size: few; DNA: TGCGCCAGCAGGGGGACACCGACTGTCAATGAGCAGTTCTTC; CDR3: CASRGTPTVNEQFF
V: TRBV12-3/TRBV12-4; J: TRBJ2-2; D: TRBD1; size: -; DNA: TGTGCCAGCACCTCTAGACAGGGGGTCACCGGGGAGCTGTTTTTT; CDR3: CASTSRQGVTGELFF
V: TRBV6-2/TRBV6-3; J: TRBJ2-3; D: -; size: -; DNA: TGTGCCAGCAGCCACCTACAGGGAAGGGGCGCAGATACGCAGTATTTT; CDR3: CASSHLQGRGADTQYF
V: TRBV20-1; J: TRBJ2-2; D: TRBD1; size: many; DNA: TGCAGTGCTGTTCCCGGGACAGGGATCACCGGGGAGCTGTTTTTT; CDR3: CSAVPGTGITGELFF
V: TRBV11-2; J: TRBJ2-2; D: TRBD2; size: -; DNA: TGTGCCAGCAGTTTCCCCTCTAGCGGGGGGAGAAAATACACCGGGGAGCTGTTTTTT; CDR3: CASSFPSSGGRKYTGELFF
V: TRBV7-3; J: TRBJ2-3; D: -; size: few; DNA: TGTGCCAGCAGCTTAGGCGGAGCGCAGTATTTT; CDR3: CASSLGGAQYF
V: TRBV4-2; J: TRBJ1-3; D: -; size: -; DNA: TGTGCCAGCAGCCAAGATCCCGGTCACACCATATATTTT; CDR3: CASSQDPGHTIYF
V: TRBV5-1; J: TRBJ1-1; D: -; size: -; DNA: TGCGCCAGCAGCCTAGGCGGGAGATACACTGAAGCTTTCTTT; CDR3: CASSLGGRYTEAFF
V: TRBV4-2; J: TRBJ2-2; D: -; size: few; DNA: TGTGCCAGTGGGGGGGGCGAGACCGGGGAGCTGTTTTTT; CDR3: CASGGGETGELFF
V: TRBV4-1; J: TRBJ1-1; D: -; size: -; DNA: TGCGCCAGCAGCCAAGCCCAGGGACGGACTGAAGCTTTCTTT; CDR3: CASSQAQGRTEAFF
V: TRBV24-1; J: TRBJ1-1; D: -; size: many; DNA: TGTGCCACCAGGTCGCGGGTAGGGGCTGAAGCTTTCTTT; CDR3: CATRSRVGAEAFF
V: TRBV5-1; J: TRBJ2-3; D: -; size: few; DNA: TGCGCCAGCAGCTTGCTCGGGGACCAGAAGGATACGCAGTATTTT; CDR3: CASSLLGDQKDTQYF
V: TRBV12-3/TRBV12-4; J: TRBJ1-1; D: -; size: -; DNA: TGTGCCAGCAGTTTCATCCAGGGCAATGCTTTCTTT; CDR3: CASSFIQGNAFF
V: TRBV6-5; J: TRBJ1-1; D: -; size: -; DNA: TGTGCCAGCAGTTACTCCTTTCGGAACACTGAAGCTTTCTTT; CDR3: CASSYSFRNTEAFF
V: TRBV7-2; J: TRBJ2-1; D: TRBD2; size: -; DNA: TGTGCCAGCAGCTTAACCCTTAGGCCTAGCGGGGGGGAAGGCTCCGGCAATGAGCAGTTCTTC; CDR3: CASSLTLRPSGGEGSGNEQFF
V: TRBV20-1; J: TRBJ2-3; D: -; size: few; DNA: TGCAGTGCTAGAGATAGGGCGGTGGGAACAGATACGCAGTATTTT; CDR3: CSARDRAVGTDTQYF
V: TRBV7-9; J: TRBJ2-2; D: -; size: -; DNA: TGTGCCAGCAGCTCTGCCACCGGGGAGCTGTTTTTT; CDR3: CASSSATGELFF
V: TRBV12-3/TRBV12-4; J: TRBJ2-2; D: -; size: -; DNA: TGTGCCAGCAGCGGATTACTGTACACCGGGGAGCTGTTTTTT; CDR3: CASSGLLYTGELFF